This TCR beta chain was found in a study of graft-versus-host responses after intestinal transplantation (dated by TCRdb to 2020 to 2023). With respect to the entire study: The transplants that recipients received were multivisceral, liver-intestinal, or isolated intestinal. Every recipient was given anti-thymocyte globulin induction, then maintenance tacrolimus and steroids for about three years. Graft-versus-host and host-versus-graft alloreactive T cell clones were tracked in the graft, circulation and bone marrow after intestinal transplantation using bulk TCR-beta CDR3 sequencing. Alloreactive clones were identified by sequencing pre-transplant mixed lymphocyte reaction products and comparing these products with unstimulated pre-transplant donor and recipient T cells. The cohort enrolled about two dozen intestinal transplant recipients, one of whom was a retransplant, and a few patients without pretransplant specimens were excluded. Donor T cell macrochimerism was defined as a peak of at least 4% donor T cells among recipient peripheral blood mononuclear cells. Instead of going to the commercial service, samples from a few later patients were sequenced in-house on an Illumina MiSeq and processed with MiXCR. The study at large found these results: Peak levels of circulating GvH clones were associated with declines in HvG clones early after transplant. GvH clones were found in recipient bone marrow, and some of the GvH clones appeared earlier in ileal mucosa or blood, which is consistent with an intestinal mucosal origin. The relatively low number and heterogeneity of intestinal transplant patients limited the conclusions. High GvH to HvG T cell clonal ratios were observed in the allografts of patients with donor T cell macrochimerism.

Library generation was performed with the immunoSEQ multiplex PCR assay. In most patients, genomic DNA was isolated using the Qiagen DNeasy Blood and Tissue Kit and sent frozen to Adaptive Biotechnologies for TCR sequencing. High-throughput TCR-beta CDR3 sequencing of genomic DNA from most patients was performed by Adaptive Biotechnologies. The authors' analysis ran thus. TCR sequencing data for more than 15 patients were retrieved from Adaptive's ImmunoSEQ software; a few other patients were processed with MiXCR and VDJtools. To correct CD4 versus CD8 sorting errors, sequences present in both subsets at a frequency ratio below 5:1 were removed. CDR3 nucleotide sequences shared between donor and recipient were removed because the origin of such sequences could not be assigned. At least 2-fold expansion over unstimulated cells and a minimum CFSE-low frequency of 0.002% (template counts) or 0.001% (read counts) were required for clones to be classified as alloreactive. Clones detected in sequenced pre-transplant spleen, lymph node, or MLR CFSE-low populations of the donor or recipient were defined as mappable. Cumulative frequency of alloreactive clones was calculated as a percentage of all sequences weighted by copy number. TCRdb limited this immuneACCESS table to in-frame rearrangements with V and J called. A share of clones is missing; checked studies link under half to unresolved V genes, and the rest is unexplained. The DNA gave D and trimming, while V, J and clone size come from that table. The sample table records 30,000 or so clones; around 83% of these occur just once. Approximately 20% of the sample is held by the ten biggest clonotypes.

The time point tag for this specimen amounts to: cells obtained before transplantation from donor or recipient. CD3+CD4+ and CD3+CD8+ populations were FACS-sorted from unstimulated pre-transplant donor and recipient cells taken from spleen or lymph nodes. Regarding this clone: Its antigen is unknown. Within one base of it there is no much larger clone, and no base qualities were kept.

As encoded in the germline V gene, CDR1 is MGHRA while CDR2 is YSYEKL. V is clipped by 2 bases and J by 5 bases, and the sequence between their germline boundaries is 21 bases long. The CDR3 has 17 amino acids, counting the end cysteine and phenylalanine. The DNA shown is the 51-base CDR3, in frame from base 1. This TCR derives from a human donor who received an intestinal transplant. The chain uses TRBV4-1 and TRBJ1-1; a tentative D match to TRBD1 spans 6 bases. The starting material was unstimulated CD8+ T cells sorted from spleen or lymph node cells, obtained before intestinal transplant. The CDR3 region: CASSQKGQPSLGTEAFF. The DNA sequence is TGCGCCAGCAGCCAAAAAGGACAGCCTAGCTTAGGGACTGAAGCTTTCTTT.